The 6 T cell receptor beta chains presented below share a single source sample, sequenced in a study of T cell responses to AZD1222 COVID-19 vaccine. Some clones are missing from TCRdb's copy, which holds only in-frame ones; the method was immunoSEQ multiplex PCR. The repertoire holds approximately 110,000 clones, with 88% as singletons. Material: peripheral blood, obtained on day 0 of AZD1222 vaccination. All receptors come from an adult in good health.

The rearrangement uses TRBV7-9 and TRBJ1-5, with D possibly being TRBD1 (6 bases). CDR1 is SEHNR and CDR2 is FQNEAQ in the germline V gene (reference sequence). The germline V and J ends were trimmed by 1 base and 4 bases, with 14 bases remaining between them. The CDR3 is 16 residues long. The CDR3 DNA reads TGTGCCAGCAGCTTAGGGATTGGGGGCGGAAATCAGCCCCAGCATTTT. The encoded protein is CASSLGIGGGNQPQHF.

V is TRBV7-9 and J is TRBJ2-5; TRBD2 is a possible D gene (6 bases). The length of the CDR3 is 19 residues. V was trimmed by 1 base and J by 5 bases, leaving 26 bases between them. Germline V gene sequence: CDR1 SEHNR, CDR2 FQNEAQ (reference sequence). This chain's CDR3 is CASSLGAGLVSVKSETQYF. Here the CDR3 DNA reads TGTGCCAGCAGCTTAGGGGCGGGGTTGGTATCCGTCAAGTCGGAGACCCAGTACTTC.

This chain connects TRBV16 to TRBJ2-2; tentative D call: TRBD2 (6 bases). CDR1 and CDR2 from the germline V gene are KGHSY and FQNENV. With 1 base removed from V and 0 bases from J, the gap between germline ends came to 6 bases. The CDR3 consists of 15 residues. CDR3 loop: CASSQWGANTGELFF. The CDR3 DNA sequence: TGTGCCAGCAGCCAATGGGGGGCGAACACCGGGGAGCTGTTTTTT.

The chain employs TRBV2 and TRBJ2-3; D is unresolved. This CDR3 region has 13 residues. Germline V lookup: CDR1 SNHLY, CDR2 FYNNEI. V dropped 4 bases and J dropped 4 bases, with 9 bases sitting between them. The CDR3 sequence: CASSVLGSDTQYF. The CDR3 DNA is TGTGCCAGCAGTGTCTTAGGCTCAGATACGCAGTATTTT.

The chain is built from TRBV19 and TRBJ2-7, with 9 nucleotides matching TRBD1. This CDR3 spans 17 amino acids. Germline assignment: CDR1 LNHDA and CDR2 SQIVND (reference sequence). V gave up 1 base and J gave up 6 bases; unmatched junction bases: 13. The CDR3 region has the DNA TGTGCCAGTAGTATAGGGGCCACCGGGACAGGGCTCGGCGAGCAGTACTTC. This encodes CASSIGATGTGLGEQYF.

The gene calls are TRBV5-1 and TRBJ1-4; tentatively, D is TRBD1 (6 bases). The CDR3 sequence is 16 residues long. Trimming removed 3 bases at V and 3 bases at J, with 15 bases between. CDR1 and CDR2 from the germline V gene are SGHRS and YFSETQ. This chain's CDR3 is CASSSRSGQPNEKLFF. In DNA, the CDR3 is TGCGCCAGCAGCTCTCGTAGTGGACAGCCTAATGAAAAACTGTTTTTT.